This TCR beta chain was obtained from a study of shared clonotypes between healthy human individuals. About the study: Per-donor plates numbered three CD4 naive, three CD4 memory, two CD8 naive and one CD8 memory.

This CDR3 is built from 16 residues. Per germline, CDR1 MNHEY and CDR2 SMNVEV (reference sequence). V lost 4 bases, J lost 5 bases, and 12 bases stayed unmatched. Notes on this clone: Its antigen is not identified.

The repertoire was sequenced with immunoSEQ multiplex PCR; TCRdb's copy has only in-frame clones and lacks some. The sample consists of over 2,000,000 clones, about 93% of them appearing once. Naive CD8 cells were CD45RO-negative, positively selected for CCR7, excluding terminally differentiated effector memory CD45RA+ cells. Caucasian adults living in Nashville, Tennessee, provided all samples. Overall study findings and caveats: Non-shared clonotypes had lower generation probabilities than those shared by all four donors. Researchers sampled blood only, noting tissue repertoires likely differ.

Sequenced material: naive CD8+ T cells from PBMCs. J is TRBJ2-7 and V is TRBV27, with TRBD2 matching over 9 bases. The receptor's source is a man aged 18 to 29 in good health. Some clones in this sample may be carry-over from other donors' samples. Here the CDR3 DNA reads TGTGCCAGCAGTTCCTCTAGCGGGGAAAGGTTGGACGAGCAGTACTTC. As protein: CASSSSSGERLDEQYF.